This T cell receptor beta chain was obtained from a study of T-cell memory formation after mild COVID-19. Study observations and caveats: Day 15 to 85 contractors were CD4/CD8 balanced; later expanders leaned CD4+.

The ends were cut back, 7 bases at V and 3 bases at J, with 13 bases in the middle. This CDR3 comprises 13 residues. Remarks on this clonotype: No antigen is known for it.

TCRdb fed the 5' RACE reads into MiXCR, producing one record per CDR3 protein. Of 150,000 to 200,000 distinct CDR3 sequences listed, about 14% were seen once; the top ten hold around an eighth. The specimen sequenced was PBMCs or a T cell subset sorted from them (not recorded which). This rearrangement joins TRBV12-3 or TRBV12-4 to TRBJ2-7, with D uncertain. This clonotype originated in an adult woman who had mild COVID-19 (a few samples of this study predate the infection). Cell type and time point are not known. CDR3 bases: TGTGCCAGCACTCCCCGGTGGGGCTACGAGCAGTACTTC. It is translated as CASTPRWGYEQYF.